The rows below give T cell receptor beta chains drawn from one sample of a study of high-grade serous ovarian cancer treatment subgroups. This table comes from immunoSEQ multiplex PCR, and its TCRdb copy is limited to in-frame clones, with some not included. The sample has about 36,000 clones, roughly three quarters seen once. The sequencing input was tumor tissue. These receptors all stem from a human donor with high-grade serous ovarian cancer. The CDR3 runs from the conserved cysteine through the conserved F or W. Fields, in order: D gene, CDR3 length, clone size, V gene, J gene, CDR3 DNA, CDR3 protein. D genes are given only for firm matches. Clone size appears in some rows only: once, few, many, or a class for an expanded clone.

d_gene: .
len: 15
abundance: .
v_gene: TRBV7-8
j_gene: TRBJ1-4
CDR3nt: TGTGCCAGCAGCTTAGCTTCTGGTGGGATTGAAAAACTGTTTTTT
CDR3aa: CASSLASGGIEKLFF

d_gene: .
len: 14
abundance: .
v_gene: TRBV11-2
j_gene: TRBJ2-7
CDR3nt: TGTGCCAGCAGCTTTGGCCGGGCCGCCTACGAGCAGTACTTC
CDR3aa: CASSFGRAAYEQYF

d_gene: .
len: 16
abundance: few
v_gene: TRBV19
j_gene: TRBJ1-5
CDR3nt: TGTGCCAGTAGTATCAGGCGGCTGGTGGGAAATCAGCCCCAGCATTTT
CDR3aa: CASSIRRLVGNQPQHF

d_gene: .
len: 12
abundance: .
v_gene: TRBV5-1
j_gene: TRBJ1-2
CDR3nt: TGCGCCAGCAGCCCAAAGGGGCATGGCTACACCTTC
CDR3aa: CASSPKGHGYTF

d_gene: .
len: 13
abundance: .
v_gene: TRBV19
j_gene: TRBJ1-1
CDR3nt: TGTGCCACTAGCGCCCTAAGGAACACTGAAGCTTTCTTT
CDR3aa: CATSALRNTEAFF

d_gene: TRBD1
len: 16
abundance: .
v_gene: TRBV27
j_gene: TRBJ2-6
CDR3nt: TGTGCCAGCAGATTTACAGGGGGAGGAGGGGCCAACGTCCTGACTTTC
CDR3aa: CASRFTGGGGANVLTF

d_gene: .
len: 16
abundance: .
v_gene: TRBV5-1
j_gene: TRBJ2-2
CDR3nt: TGCGCCAGCAGCTTCTTGGGGGATCGAGTCACCGGGGAGCTGTTTTTT
CDR3aa: CASSFLGDRVTGELFF

d_gene: .
len: 13
abundance: once
v_gene: TRBV14
j_gene: TRBJ1-1
CDR3nt: TGTGCCAGCAGCCAAACCATGAACACTGAAGCTTTCTTT
CDR3aa: CASSQTMNTEAFF

d_gene: .
len: 13
abundance: .
v_gene: TRBV7-9
j_gene: TRBJ1-5
CDR3nt: TGTGCCAGCAACAGGGAACCTTCTCAGCCCCAGCATTTT
CDR3aa: CASNREPSQPQHF

d_gene: .
len: 15
abundance: .
v_gene: TRBV28
j_gene: TRBJ2-7
CDR3nt: TGTGCCAGCAAAATCCCCGGCCCGTACTCCTACGAGCAGTACTTC
CDR3aa: CASKIPGPYSYEQYF

d_gene: .
len: 14
abundance: .
v_gene: TRBV10-3
j_gene: TRBJ2-5
CDR3nt: TGTGCCATCAGTGAGTCGGGTGGTGCACGGACCCAGTACTTC
CDR3aa: CAISESGGARTQYF

d_gene: TRBD2
len: 16
abundance: once
v_gene: TRBV29-1
j_gene: TRBJ2-1
CDR3nt: TGCAGCGTTGTCTCTGGACTAAGCGGGAGGGGGAATGAGCAGTTCTTC
CDR3aa: CSVVSGLSGRGNEQFF

d_gene: .
len: 14
abundance: .
v_gene: TRBV28
j_gene: TRBJ1-2
CDR3nt: TGTGCCAGCAGTCCCTCAGGGGTTGCAATTGGCTACACCTTC
CDR3aa: CASSPSGVAIGYTF

d_gene: .
len: 14
abundance: .
v_gene: TRBV6-6
j_gene: TRBJ1-4
CDR3nt: TGTGCCAGCAGTTACGGAGGGAGTAATGAAAAACTGTTTTTT
CDR3aa: CASSYGGSNEKLFF

d_gene: .
len: 14
abundance: .
v_gene: TRBV5-6
j_gene: TRBJ2-5
CDR3nt: TGTGCCAGCAGCGCCCAAGGGTCCTCAGGGACCCAGTACTTC
CDR3aa: CASSAQGSSGTQYF

d_gene: .
len: 16
abundance: .
v_gene: TRBV7-8
j_gene: TRBJ2-2
CDR3nt: TGTGCCAGCAGCCCCCGGGGCACCACGAACACCGGGGAGCTGTTTTTT
CDR3aa: CASSPRGTTNTGELFF

d_gene: TRBD1
len: 13
abundance: few
v_gene: TRBV7-3
j_gene: TRBJ1-2
CDR3nt: TGTGCCAGCAGCTCTGGACAGGGTCTCGACTACACCTTC
CDR3aa: CASSSGQGLDYTF